This T cell receptor (beta chain) came from a study of persistence of HIV-infected CD4 T cells. The V gene's germline CDR1 is MDHEN and CDR2 SYDVKM. The CDR3 length is 13 residues. V shed 6 bases, J shed 6 bases, and the junction held 5 bases outside the gene matches. Cells were stimulated nonspecifically with anti-CD3/anti-CD28 magnetic beads. Sorting selected CD4+ T cells upregulating both CD40 ligand and CD69. The libraries were made with immunoSEQ version 4 in survey mode. TCRdb keeps only in-frame clones here, not all; method: immunoSEQ multiplex PCR. The sample lists about 46,000 clones, about 87% seen once, with 2.5% to 4% in the top ten. For this clone: Its antigen is unknown.

The gene calls are TRBV28 and TRBJ2-3; 8 bases match TRBD1. The source is an adult woman with HIV who was CMV-seropositive. This specimen was CD4+ T cells sorted from PBMCs after 18-hour stimulation, taken from a patient who received antiretroviral therapy. This chain's CDR3 is CASSDRGPDTQYF. The CDR3 coding sequence is TGTGCCAGCAGCGACAGGGGCCCCGATACGCAGTATTTT.